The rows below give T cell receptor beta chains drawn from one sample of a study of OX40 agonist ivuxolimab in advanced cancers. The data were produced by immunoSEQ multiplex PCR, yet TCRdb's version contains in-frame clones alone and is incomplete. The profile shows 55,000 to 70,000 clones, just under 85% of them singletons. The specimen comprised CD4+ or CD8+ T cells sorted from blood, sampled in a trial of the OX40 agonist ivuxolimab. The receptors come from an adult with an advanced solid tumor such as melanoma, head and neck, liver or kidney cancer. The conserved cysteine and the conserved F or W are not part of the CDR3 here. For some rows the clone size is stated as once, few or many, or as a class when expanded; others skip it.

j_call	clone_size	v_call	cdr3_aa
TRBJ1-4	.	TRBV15	ATRQDLNEKLF
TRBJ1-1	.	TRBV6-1	ASRAFGGNEAF
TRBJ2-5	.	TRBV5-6	ASSLAAGGLQETQY
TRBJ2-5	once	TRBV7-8	ASSFELAGRQETQY
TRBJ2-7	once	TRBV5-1	ASGDYSYEQY
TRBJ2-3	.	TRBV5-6	ASSSTQQRWVQY
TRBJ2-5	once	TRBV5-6	ASSFVGQGETQY
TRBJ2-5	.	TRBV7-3	ASSLRSSGSYQETQY
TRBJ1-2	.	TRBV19	ASSPTGYRPGYT
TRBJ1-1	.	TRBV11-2	ASSPGTGNTEAF